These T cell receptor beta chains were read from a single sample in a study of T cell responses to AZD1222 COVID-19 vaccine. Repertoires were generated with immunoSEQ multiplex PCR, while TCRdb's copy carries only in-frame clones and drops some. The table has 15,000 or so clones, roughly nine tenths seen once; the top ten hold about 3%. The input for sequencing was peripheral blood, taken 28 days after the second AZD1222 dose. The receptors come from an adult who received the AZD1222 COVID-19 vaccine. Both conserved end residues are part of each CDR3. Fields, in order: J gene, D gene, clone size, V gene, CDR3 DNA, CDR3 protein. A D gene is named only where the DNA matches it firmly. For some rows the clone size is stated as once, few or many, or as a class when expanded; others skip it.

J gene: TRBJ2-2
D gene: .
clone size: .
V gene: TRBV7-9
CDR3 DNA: TGTGCCAGCAGCTTACTAGCCTTCACCGGGGAGCTGTTTTTT
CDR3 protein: CASSLLAFTGELFF

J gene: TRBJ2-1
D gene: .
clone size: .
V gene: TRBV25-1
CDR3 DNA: TGTGCCAGCAGTGAATCGCTCTCTGAGCAGTTCTTC
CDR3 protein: CASSESLSEQFF

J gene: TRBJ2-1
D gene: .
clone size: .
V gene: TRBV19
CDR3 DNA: TGTGCCAGTAGTCCCGGGCGGGGCGATGAGCAGTTCTTC
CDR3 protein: CASSPGRGDEQFF

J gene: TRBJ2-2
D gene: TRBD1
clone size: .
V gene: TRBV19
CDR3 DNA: TGTGCCAGTAGTATCCCAGGGGGCGCGTCCACCGGGGAGCTGTTTTTT
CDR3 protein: CASSIPGGASTGELFF

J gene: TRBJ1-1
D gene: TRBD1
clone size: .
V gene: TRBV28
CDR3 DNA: TGTGCCAGCAGTTTATTGGACAGGGAGGGCACTGAAGCTTTCTTT
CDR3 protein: CASSLLDREGTEAFF

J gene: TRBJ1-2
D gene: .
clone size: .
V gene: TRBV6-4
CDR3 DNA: TGTGCCAGCAGTGACACCCCCGGGACAAGCTATGGCTACACCTTC
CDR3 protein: CASSDTPGTSYGYTF

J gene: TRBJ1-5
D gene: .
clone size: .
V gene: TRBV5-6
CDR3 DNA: TGTGCCAGCAGCTACATGACGGGCAACCCATTGGGCAATCAGCCCCAGCATTTT
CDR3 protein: CASSYMTGNPLGNQPQHF

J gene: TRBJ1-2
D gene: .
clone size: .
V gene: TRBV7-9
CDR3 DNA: TGTGCCAGCAGCTTAGCCGGGGGCGGGGGCTGGGGCTACACCTTC
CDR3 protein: CASSLAGGGGWGYTF

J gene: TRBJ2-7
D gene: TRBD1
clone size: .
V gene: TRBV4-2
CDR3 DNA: TGTGCCAGCAGCCAAGATGGGCTGACAGGGGGCTACGAGCAGTACTTC
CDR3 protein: CASSQDGLTGGYEQYF

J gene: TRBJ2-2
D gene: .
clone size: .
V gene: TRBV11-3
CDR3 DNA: TGTGCCAGCAGCTTAGCTGCAGACGGCCCCGGAACCGGGGAGCTGTTTTTT
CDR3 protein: CASSLAADGPGTGELFF

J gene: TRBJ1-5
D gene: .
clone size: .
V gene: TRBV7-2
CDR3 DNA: TGTGCCAGCAGCTTAGCGGGCGGGCCCAATCAGCCCCAGCATTTT
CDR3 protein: CASSLAGGPNQPQHF

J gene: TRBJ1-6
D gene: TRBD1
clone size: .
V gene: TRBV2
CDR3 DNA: TGTGCCAGCCGGGACAGGGAGAATTCACCCCTCCACTTT
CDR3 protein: CASRDRENSPLHF

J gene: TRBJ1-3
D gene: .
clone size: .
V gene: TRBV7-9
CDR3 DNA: TGTGCCAGCAGCTTAGGGTTCTCTGGAAACACCATATATTTT
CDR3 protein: CASSLGFSGNTIYF

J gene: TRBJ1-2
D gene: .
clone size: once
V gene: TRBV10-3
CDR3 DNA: TGTGCCATCAGTGAGGGGCAGGGCGGCTACACCTTC
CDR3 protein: CAISEGQGGYTF

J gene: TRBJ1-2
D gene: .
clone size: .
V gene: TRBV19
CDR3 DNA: TGTGCCAGTAGTAATCAGGGCCGACACTATGGCTACACCTTC
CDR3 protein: CASSNQGRHYGYTF

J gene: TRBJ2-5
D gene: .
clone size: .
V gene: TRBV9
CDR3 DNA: TGTGCCAGCAGCGTAGGCGATAGCAAGGAGACCCAGTACTTC
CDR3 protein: CASSVGDSKETQYF

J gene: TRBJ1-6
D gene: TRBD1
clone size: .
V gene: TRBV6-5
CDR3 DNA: TGTGCCAGCAGGTGGACAGGGGAGGTTCGATCACCCCTCCACTTT
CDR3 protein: CASRWTGEVRSPLHF

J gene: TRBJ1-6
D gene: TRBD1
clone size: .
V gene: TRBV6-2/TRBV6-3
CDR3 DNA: TGTGCCAGCAGTTACCCCGGGACAGTCCCCCTCCACTTT
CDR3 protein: CASSYPGTVPLHF

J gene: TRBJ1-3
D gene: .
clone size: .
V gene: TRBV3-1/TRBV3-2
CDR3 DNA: TGTGCCAGCAGCCCCTACGGGGACACCATATATTTT
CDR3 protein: CASSPYGDTIYF

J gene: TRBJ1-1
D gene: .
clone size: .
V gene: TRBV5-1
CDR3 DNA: TGCGCCAGCAGCTTGATGAGCACCTTGAACACTGAAGCTTTCTTT
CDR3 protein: CASSLMSTLNTEAFF

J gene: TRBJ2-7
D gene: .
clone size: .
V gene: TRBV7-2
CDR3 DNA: TGTGCCAGCAGCTTAACGTACGAGCAGTACTTC
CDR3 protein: CASSLTYEQYF